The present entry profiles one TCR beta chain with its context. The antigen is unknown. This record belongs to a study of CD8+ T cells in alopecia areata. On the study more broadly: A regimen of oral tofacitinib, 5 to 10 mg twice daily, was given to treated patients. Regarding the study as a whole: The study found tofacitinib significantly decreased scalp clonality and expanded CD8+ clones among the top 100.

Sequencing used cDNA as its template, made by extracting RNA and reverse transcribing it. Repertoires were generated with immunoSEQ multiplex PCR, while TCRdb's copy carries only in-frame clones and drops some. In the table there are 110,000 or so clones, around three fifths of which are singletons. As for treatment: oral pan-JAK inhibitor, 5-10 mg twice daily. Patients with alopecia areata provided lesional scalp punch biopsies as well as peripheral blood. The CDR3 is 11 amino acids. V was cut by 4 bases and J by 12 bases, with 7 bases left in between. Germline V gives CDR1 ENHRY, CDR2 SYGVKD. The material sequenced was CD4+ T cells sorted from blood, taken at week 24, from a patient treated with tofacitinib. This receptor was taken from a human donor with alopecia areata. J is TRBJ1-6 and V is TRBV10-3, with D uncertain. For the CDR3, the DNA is TGTGCCATCAGTGCCGATGGACCCCTCCACTTT. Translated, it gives CAISADGPLHF.